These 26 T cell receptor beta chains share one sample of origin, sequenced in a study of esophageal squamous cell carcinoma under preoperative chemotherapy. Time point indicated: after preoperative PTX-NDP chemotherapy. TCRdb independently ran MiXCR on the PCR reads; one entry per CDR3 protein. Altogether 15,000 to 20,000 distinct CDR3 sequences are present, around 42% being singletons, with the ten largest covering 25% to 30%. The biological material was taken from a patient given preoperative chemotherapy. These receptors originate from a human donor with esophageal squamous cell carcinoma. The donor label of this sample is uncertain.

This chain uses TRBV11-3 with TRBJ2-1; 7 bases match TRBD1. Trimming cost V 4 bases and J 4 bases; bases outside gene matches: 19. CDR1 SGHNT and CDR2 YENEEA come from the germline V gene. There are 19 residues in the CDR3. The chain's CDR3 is CASSSRKPTTGTAYNEQFF. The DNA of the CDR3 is TGTGCCAGCAGCTCCCGAAAACCGACAACCGGGACAGCGTACAATGAGCAGTTCTTC. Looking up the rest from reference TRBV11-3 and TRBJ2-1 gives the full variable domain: EAGVVQSPRYKIIEKKQPVAFWCNPISGHNTLYWYLQNLGQGPELLIRYENEEAVDDSQLPKDRFSAERLKGVDSTLKIQPAELGDSAVYLCASSSRKPTTGTAYNEQFFGPGTRLTVL.

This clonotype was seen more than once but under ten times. The CDR3 region has the DNA TGTGCCAGCAGTGGAGTAGCGGGAGCCCTTACTGAGCAGTTCTTC. Amino acids: CASSGVAGALTEQFF. The chain couples TRBV12-3 or TRBV12-4 to TRBJ2-3, with 9 bases lining up with TRBD2. The end of the DNA aligns better with TRBJ2-1, so the J call may be wrong. The CDR3 is 15 residues long.

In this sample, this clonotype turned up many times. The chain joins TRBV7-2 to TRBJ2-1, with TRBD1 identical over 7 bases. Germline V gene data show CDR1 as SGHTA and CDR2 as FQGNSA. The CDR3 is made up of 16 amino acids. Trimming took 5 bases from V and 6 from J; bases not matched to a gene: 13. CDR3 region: CASSVGRQGPLNEQFF. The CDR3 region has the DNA TGTGCCAGCAGCGTGGGGAGACAGGGCCCCCTCAATGAGCAGTTCTTC.

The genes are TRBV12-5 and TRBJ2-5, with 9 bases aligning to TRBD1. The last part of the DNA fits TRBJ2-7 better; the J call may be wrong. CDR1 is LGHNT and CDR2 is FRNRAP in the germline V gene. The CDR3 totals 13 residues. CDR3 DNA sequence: TGTGCTAGTAGGGGACAGGGACTCTACGAGCAGTACTTC. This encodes CASRGQGLYEQYF.

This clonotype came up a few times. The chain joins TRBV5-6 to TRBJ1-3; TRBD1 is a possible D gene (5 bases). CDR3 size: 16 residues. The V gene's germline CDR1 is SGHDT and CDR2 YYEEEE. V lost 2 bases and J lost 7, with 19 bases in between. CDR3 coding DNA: TGTGCCAGCAGCTTTTTACGGGGGTTTATTCCGAACACCATATATTTT. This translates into CASSFLRGFIPNTIYF.

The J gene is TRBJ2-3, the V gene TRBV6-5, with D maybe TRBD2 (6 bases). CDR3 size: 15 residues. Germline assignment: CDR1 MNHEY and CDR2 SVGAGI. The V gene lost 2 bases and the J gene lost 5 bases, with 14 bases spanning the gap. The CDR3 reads CASSYGGTQGDTQYF. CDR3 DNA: TGTGCCAGCAGTTACGGCGGGACCCAGGGAGATACGCAGTATTTT.

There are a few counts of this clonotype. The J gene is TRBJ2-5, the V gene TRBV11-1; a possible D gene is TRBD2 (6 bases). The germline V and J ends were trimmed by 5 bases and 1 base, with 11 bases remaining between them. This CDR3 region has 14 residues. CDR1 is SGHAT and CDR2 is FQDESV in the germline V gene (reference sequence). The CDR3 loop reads CASSQGLRQETQYF. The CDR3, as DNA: TGTGCCAGCAGCCAGGGACTCCGCCAAGAGACCCAGTACTTC. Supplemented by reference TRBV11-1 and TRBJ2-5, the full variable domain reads EAEVAQSPRYKITEKSQAVAFWCDPISGHATLYWYRQILGQGPELLVQFQDESVVDDSQLPKDRFSAERLKGVDSTLKIQPAELGDSAMYLCASSQGLRQETQYFGPGTRLLVL.

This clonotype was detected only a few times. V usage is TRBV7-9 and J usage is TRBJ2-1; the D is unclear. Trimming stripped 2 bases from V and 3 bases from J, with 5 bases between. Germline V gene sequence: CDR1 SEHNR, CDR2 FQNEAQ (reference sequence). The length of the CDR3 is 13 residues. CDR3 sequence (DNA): TGTGCCAGCAGCTTACGAGGCTACAATGAGCAGTTCTTC. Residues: CASSLRGYNEQFF. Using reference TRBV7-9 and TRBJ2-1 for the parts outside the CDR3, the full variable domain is DTGVSQNPRHKITKRGQNVTFRCDPISEHNRLYWYRQTLGQGPEFLTYFQNEAQLEKSRLLSDRFSAERPKGSFSTLEIQRTEQGDSAMYLCASSLRGYNEQFFGPGTRLTVL.

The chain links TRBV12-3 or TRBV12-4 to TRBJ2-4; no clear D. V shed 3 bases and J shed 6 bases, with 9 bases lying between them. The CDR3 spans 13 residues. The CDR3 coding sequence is TGTGCCAGCAGTTTCGATCCGGGAAACATTCAGTACTTC. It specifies CASSFDPGNIQYF.

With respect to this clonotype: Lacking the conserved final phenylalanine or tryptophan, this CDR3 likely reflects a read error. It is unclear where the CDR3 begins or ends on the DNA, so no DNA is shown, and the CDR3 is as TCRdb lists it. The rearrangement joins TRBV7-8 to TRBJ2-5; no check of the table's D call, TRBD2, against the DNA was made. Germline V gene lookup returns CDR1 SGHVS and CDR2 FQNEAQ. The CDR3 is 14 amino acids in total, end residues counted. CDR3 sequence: CASSVGTSGESRHS.

CDR3 residues: CATSALGPGELFF. DNA for the CDR3: TGTGCCACCAGCGCCCTAGGACCCGGGGAGCTGTTTTTT. The chain joins TRBV24-1 to TRBJ2-2; D is ambiguous. The CDR3 is 13 residues long. The germline gives CDR1 KGHDR, CDR2 SFDVKD. Trimming left V 7 bases short and J 6 bases short, with 11 bases between.

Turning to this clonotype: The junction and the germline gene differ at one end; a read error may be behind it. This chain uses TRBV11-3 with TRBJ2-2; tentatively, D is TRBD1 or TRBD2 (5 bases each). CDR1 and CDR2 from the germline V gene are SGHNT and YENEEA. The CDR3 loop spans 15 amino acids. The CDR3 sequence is CAIRDHAVRTGTLYF. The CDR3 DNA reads TGTGCCATCAGGGACCACGCTGTGCGCACCGGGACGCTGTATTTT. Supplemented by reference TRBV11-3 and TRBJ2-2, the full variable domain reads EAGVVQSPRYKIIEKKQPVAFWCNPISGHNTLYWYLQNLGQGPELLIRYENEEAVDDSQLPKDRFSAERLKGVDSTLKIQPAELGDSAVYLCAIRDHAVRTGTLYFGEGSRLTVL.

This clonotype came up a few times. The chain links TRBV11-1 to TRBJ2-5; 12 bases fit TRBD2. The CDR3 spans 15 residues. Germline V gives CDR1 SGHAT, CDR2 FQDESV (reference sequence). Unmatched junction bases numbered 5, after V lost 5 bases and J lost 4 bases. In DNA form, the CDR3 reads TGTGCCAGCAGCCCTAGCGGGGGGGCCAGAGAGACCCAGTACTTC. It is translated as CASSPSGGARETQYF.

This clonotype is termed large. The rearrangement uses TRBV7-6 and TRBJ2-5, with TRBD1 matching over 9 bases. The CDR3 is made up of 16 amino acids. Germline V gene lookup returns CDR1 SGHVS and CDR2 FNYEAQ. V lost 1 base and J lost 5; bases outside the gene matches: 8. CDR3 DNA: TGTGCCAGCAGCTTAGGTTCGGACAGGGGCGGGGAGACCCAGTACTTC. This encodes CASSLGSDRGGETQYF.

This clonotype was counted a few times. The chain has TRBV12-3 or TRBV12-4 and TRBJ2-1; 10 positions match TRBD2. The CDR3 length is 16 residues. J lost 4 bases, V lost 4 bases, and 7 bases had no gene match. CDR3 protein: CASSYLGLALYNEQFF. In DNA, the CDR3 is TGTGCCAGCAGTTATCTGGGACTAGCGTTATACAATGAGCAGTTCTTC.

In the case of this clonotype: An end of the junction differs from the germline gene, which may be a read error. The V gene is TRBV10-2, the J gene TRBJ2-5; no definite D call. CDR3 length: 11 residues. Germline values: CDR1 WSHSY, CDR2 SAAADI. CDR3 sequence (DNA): TGCGCCAGCCCGGGCCGCGAGATCCAGACCTTC. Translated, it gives CASPGREIQTF.

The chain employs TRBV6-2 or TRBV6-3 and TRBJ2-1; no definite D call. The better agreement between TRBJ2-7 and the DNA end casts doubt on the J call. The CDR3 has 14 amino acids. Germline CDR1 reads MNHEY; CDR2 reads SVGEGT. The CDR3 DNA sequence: TGTGCCAGCAGTTTACGTCTAGGGCTCTACGAGCAGTACTTC. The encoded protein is CASSLRLGLYEQYF.

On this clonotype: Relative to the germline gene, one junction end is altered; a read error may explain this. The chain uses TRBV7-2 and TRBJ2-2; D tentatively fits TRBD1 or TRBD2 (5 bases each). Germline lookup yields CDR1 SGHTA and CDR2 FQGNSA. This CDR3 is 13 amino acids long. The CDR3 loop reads CASRLARAGAQFF. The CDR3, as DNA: TGTGCCAGCAGGTTAGCGAGGGCCGGGGCGCAGTTTTTT.

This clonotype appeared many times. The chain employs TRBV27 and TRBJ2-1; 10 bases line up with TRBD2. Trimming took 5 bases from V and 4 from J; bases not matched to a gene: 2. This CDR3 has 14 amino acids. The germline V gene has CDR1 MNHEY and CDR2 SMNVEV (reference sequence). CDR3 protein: CASSPSGSYNEQFF. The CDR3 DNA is TGTGCCAGCAGTCCTAGCGGGAGTTACAATGAGCAGTTCTTC.

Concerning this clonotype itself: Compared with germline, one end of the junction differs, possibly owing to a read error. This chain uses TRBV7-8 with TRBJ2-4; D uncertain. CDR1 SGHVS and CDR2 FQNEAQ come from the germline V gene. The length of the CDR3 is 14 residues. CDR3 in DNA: TGTGGCAGCACGGGCCTGACTGCCAAAAACATTCAGTATTTC. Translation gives CGSTGLTAKNIQYF.

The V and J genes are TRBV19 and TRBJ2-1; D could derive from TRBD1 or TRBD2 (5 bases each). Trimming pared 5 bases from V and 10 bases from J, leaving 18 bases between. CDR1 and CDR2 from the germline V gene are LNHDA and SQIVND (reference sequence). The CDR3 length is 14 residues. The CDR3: CASSRRGFDYEQFF. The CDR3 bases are TGTGCCAGTAGTCGTCGGGGCTTTGATTACGAGCAGTTCTTC. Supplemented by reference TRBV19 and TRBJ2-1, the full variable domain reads DGGITQSPKYLFRKEGQNVTLSCEQNLNHDAMYWYRQDPGQGLRLIYYSQIVNDFQKGDIAEGYSVSREKKESFPLTVTSAQKNPTAFYLCASSRRGFDYEQFFGPGTRLTVL.

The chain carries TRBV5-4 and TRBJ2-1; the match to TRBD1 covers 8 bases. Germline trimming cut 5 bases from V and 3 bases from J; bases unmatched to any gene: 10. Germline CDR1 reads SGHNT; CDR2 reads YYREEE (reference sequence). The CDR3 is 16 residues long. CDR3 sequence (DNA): TGTGCCAGCAGTCAAGGTACAGGGGGTTTCTACAATGAGCAGTTCTTC. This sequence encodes CASSQGTGGFYNEQFF.

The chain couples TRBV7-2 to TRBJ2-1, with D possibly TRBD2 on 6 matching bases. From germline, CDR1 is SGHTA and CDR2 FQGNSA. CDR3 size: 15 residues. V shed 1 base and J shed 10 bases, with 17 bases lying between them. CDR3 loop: CASSLERVSPYEQFF. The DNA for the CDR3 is TGTGCCAGCAGCTTAGAGCGGGTAAGCCCCTACGAGCAGTTCTTC.

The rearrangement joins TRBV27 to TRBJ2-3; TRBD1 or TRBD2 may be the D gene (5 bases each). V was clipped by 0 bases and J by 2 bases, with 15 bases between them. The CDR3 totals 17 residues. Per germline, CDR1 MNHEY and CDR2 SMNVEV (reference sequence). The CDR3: CASSLSVLGVTTDTQYF. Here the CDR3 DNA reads TGTGCCAGCAGTTTATCTGTGTTGGGGGTCACCACAGATACGCAGTATTTT.

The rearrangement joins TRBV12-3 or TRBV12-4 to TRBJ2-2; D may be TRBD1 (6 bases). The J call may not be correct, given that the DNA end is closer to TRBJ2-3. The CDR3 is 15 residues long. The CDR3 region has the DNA TGTGCCAGCAGTCCGGACAGCTGGGGCACCGAGACGCAGTATTTT. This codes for CASSPDSWGTETQYF.

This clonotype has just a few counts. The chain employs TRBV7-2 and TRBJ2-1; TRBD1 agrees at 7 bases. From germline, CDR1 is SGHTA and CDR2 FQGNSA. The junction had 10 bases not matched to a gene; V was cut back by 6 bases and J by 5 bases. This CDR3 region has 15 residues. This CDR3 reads CASRPTGTADNEQFF. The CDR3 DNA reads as TGTGCCAGCAGGCCAACCGGGACAGCGGACAATGAGCAGTTCTTC.